A selection of T cell receptor beta chains follows, all from one sample in a study of OX40 agonist ivuxolimab in advanced cancers. Produced via immunoSEQ multiplex PCR; TCRdb's table is partial and in-frame only. This sample has 65,000 to 75,000 clones, with about four fifths found just once. The sample consisted of CD4+ or CD8+ T cells sorted from blood, taken in a trial of the OX40 agonist ivuxolimab. These receptor sequences come from an adult with an advanced solid tumor such as melanoma, head and neck, liver or kidney cancer. Both conserved end residues are part of each CDR3. D genes are given only for firm matches. Only part of the rows carry a size: once, few, many, or a class if the clone is expanded.

TRBV7-9,NA,NA,TRBJ2-2,14,TGTGCCAGCACCTCGAGAGGGGGCACCGGGGAGCTGTTTTTT,CASTSRGGTGELFF
TRBV27,medium-sized,NA,TRBJ2-5,14,TGTGCCAGCAGTGGAGAAGGAAGACAAGAGACCCAGTACTTC,CASSGEGRQETQYF
TRBV30,NA,TRBD1,TRBJ2-1,17,TGTGCCTGGGCACGGGACAGGAGGAATTTCCAAAGGGGTGAGCAGTTCTTC,CAWARDRRNFQRGEQFF
TRBV5-1,few,NA,TRBJ2-1,16,TGCGCCAGCAGCTTGGTTCCAGTGAGTGGGTACAATGAGCAGTTCTTC,CASSLVPVSGYNEQFF
TRBV2,few,TRBD1,TRBJ1-4,12,TGTGCCAGCAAACAGGGGGCCGAAAAACTGTTTTTT,CASKQGAEKLFF
TRBV25-1,NA,NA,TRBJ1-2,11,TGTGCCAGCAGTGAATATGGAGGGGTCACCTTC,CASSEYGGVTF
TRBV5-1,NA,NA,TRBJ1-3,15,TGCGCCAGCAGCTTAAGCGCAGACTCTGGAAACACCATATATTTT,CASSLSADSGNTIYF
TRBV30,NA,TRBD2,TRBJ2-5,20,TGTGCCTGGAGCCCAGAGGGGGCGCGCCCAGGAGCGGGAGGGCCGGAGACCCAGTACTTC,CAWSPEGARPGAGGPETQYF
TRBV5-1,NA,TRBD2,TRBJ2-3,15,TGCGCCAGCAGCTTGACTAGCGGGAGAGGGGATACGCAGTATTTT,CASSLTSGRGDTQYF
TRBV30,NA,TRBD1,TRBJ1-1,14,TGTGCCTGGGGATCTGGGACAGGGAACACTGAAGCTTTCTTT,CAWGSGTGNTEAFF
TRBV7-3,NA,NA,TRBJ1-1,14,TGTGCCAGCAGCCAGGGCCCCATGAACACTGAAGCTTTCTTT,CASSQGPMNTEAFF
TRBV10-3,NA,NA,TRBJ1-1,15,TGTGCCATCACTGCAGAGGGCCAGGGGAACACTGAAGCTTTCTTT,CAITAEGQGNTEAFF
TRBV15,NA,NA,TRBJ2-3,17,TGTGCCACCAGCAACCCTCTTCCGGGACCACACACAGATACGCAGTATTTT,CATSNPLPGPHTDTQYF
TRBV28,NA,NA,TRBJ1-4,16,TGTGCCAGCAGTTCCCCGACCTTTCCAACTAATGAAAAACTGTTTTTT,CASSSPTFPTNEKLFF
TRBV10-1,NA,NA,TRBJ1-5,16,TGCGCCAGCAGTGTTCTTGGGGGTTCTAGCAATCAGCCCCAGCATTTT,CASSVLGGSSNQPQHF
TRBV14,NA,TRBD1,TRBJ1-1,15,TGTGCCAGCAGCCCCCCGGGACAGGGAGTCACTGAAGCTTTCTTT,CASSPPGQGVTEAFF
TRBV18,NA,TRBD1,TRBJ1-2,14,TGTGCCAGCTCACAGGACAGGGCGGGCTATGGCTACACCTTC,CASSQDRAGYGYTF
TRBV15,NA,TRBD1,TRBJ1-5,15,TGTGCCACCAGCAGAGGGGGACAGGGCCTTCAGCCCCAGCATTTT,CATSRGGQGLQPQHF
TRBV18,few,TRBD2,TRBJ2-3,18,TGTGCCAGCTCTAACCAGAGGACTAGCGGGATGATCACAGATACGCAGTATTTT,CASSNQRTSGMITDTQYF
TRBV28,few,NA,TRBJ1-4,15,TGTGCCAGCAGTTTTGAGGGGGGAAGGGTTGAAAAACTGTTTTTT,CASSFEGGRVEKLFF
TRBV12-5,NA,TRBD2,TRBJ2-7,12,TGTGCTAGTGGTTTCAGACTAGCGGGAAAGCACTTC,CASGFRLAGKHF
TRBV6-1,NA,NA,TRBJ1-5,15,TGTGCCACCAAAGGGGAGGGTGGGAGCAATCAGCCCCAGCATTTT,CATKGEGGSNQPQHF
TRBV2,NA,TRBD2,TRBJ2-1,16,TGTGCCAGCAGTGTTTTCGCGGGGGGAGCGAACAATGAGCAGTTCTTC,CASSVFAGGANNEQFF
TRBV6-6,once,NA,TRBJ2-6,16,TGTGCCAGCAGTAACGACAGGACCTCTGGGGCCAACGTCCTGACTTTC,CASSNDRTSGANVLTF
TRBV19,NA,NA,TRBJ1-2,13,TGTGCCAGTACCGCAGGTTATCTCTATGGCTACACCTTC,CASTAGYLYGYTF
TRBV5-6,NA,NA,TRBJ1-1,14,TGTGCCAGCAGTCCATATCAGGGGAACACTGAAGCTTTCTTT,CASSPYQGNTEAFF
TRBV29-1,NA,NA,TRBJ2-2,14,TGCAGCGTTGGTTTGGGGGGAGTTAACGGGGAGCTGTTTTTT,CSVGLGGVNGELFF
TRBV7-3,NA,NA,TRBJ2-3,15,TGTGCCAGCAGCTTATTCCACGGACGGGCAGATACGCAGTATTTT,CASSLFHGRADTQYF
TRBV4-1,NA,NA,TRBJ2-2,17,TGCGCCAGCAGCCAAGGTCGGGGGGCGCGAACGGACGGGGAGCTGTTTTTT,CASSQGRGARTDGELFF
TRBV4-3,NA,TRBD1,TRBJ1-1,14,TGCGCCAGCAGCCAGGGGGGACAGGACACTGAAGCTTTCTTT,CASSQGGQDTEAFF
TRBV28,NA,TRBD1,TRBJ1-1,16,TGTGCCAGCAGTCCGACAGGGGCAAGCGAACGCACTGAAGCTTTCTTT,CASSPTGASERTEAFF
TRBV7-2,NA,NA,TRBJ1-1,12,TGTGCCAGCAGCTTAGTCCAGGGAAGAGCTTTCTTT,CASSLVQGRAFF
TRBV5-1,NA,TRBD1,TRBJ2-1,13,TGCGCCAGCAGGGGACAGGGGGGCTGGGAGCAGTTCTTC,CASRGQGGWEQFF
TRBV5-4,NA,NA,TRBJ1-4,15,TGTGCCAGCAGCCGTGACGTTGGGAGTGGGGAAAAACTGTTTTTT,CASSRDVGSGEKLFF
TRBV7-9,NA,NA,TRBJ2-5,13,TGTGCCAGCATGAAGGGACAAACGGAGACCCAGTACTTC,CASMKGQTETQYF
TRBV29-1,NA,TRBD1,TRBJ2-5,16,TGCAGCGTTGAATCGACGAGGGGGCAATACCAAGAGACCCAGTACTTC,CSVESTRGQYQETQYF
TRBV19,once,TRBD1,TRBJ1-1,15,TGTGCCAGTAGTACCGGACAGGTATCGAACACTGAAGCTTTCTTT,CASSTGQVSNTEAFF
TRBV5-4,NA,NA,TRBJ2-3,16,TGTGCCAGCAGCTCCGCAGCGACGAGGAGCACAGATACGCAGTATTTT,CASSSAATRSTDTQYF
TRBV28,NA,NA,TRBJ2-5,14,TGTGCCAGCAGTTTATCAGGGCTGCAAGAGACCCAGTACTTC,CASSLSGLQETQYF
TRBV11-2,NA,TRBD2,TRBJ2-3,16,TGTGCCAGCAGCTTAGCGGGAGGGCCCGGCACAGATACGCAGTACTTT,CASSLAGGPGTDTQYF
TRBV12-5,NA,TRBD1,TRBJ2-5,13,TGTGCTAGTGGCCGGGACAGCTCAGAGACCCAGTACTTC,CASGRDSSETQYF
TRBV7-9,NA,NA,TRBJ2-7,12,TGTGCCAGCAGCTTACTCAGTGGCGAGCAGTACTTC,CASSLLSGEQYF
TRBV9,NA,NA,TRBJ1-1,14,TGTGCCAGCAGCTTGACAGTGACCCCCTCCGAAGCTTTCTTT,CASSLTVTPSEAFF
TRBV28,once,NA,TRBJ2-6,15,TGTGCCAGCAGCTTATGGGGGGCTGGGGCCAACGTCCTGACTTTC,CASSLWGAGANVLTF
TRBV11-3,NA,TRBD2,TRBJ2-5,13,TGTGCCAGCAGCGCGGGGGAGGGGGAGACCCAGTACTTC,CASSAGEGETQYF
TRBV6-6,NA,NA,TRBJ2-7,12,TGTGCCAGCAGTTACCTAAAGCACGAGCAGTACTTC,CASSYLKHEQYF
TRBV5-1,NA,NA,TRBJ2-5,13,TGCGCCAGCAGTAAACAGGGTATTGAGACCCAGTACTTC,CASSKQGIETQYF
TRBV30,NA,NA,TRBJ1-4,14,TGTGCCGGCACGGCGGGGGTAACTAATGAAAAACTGTTTTTT,CAGTAGVTNEKLFF
TRBV29-1,NA,NA,TRBJ2-1,15,TGCAGCGTTGACTTGGGGGGCACCTCCTACAATGAGCAGTTCTTC,CSVDLGGTSYNEQFF
TRBV6-5,NA,NA,TRBJ1-1,13,TGTGCCAGCAGTTACTCGGGGAGGTCTGAAGCTTTCTTT,CASSYSGRSEAFF
TRBV27,NA,NA,TRBJ1-6,15,TGTGCCAGCCGACGGACAAACTCCTATAATTCACCCCTCCACTTT,CASRRTNSYNSPLHF
TRBV5-4,NA,TRBD1,TRBJ2-2,16,TGTGCCAGCAGCACCCGACAGGGGCGGGACACCGGGGAGCTGTTTTTT,CASSTRQGRDTGELFF
TRBV11-3,NA,NA,TRBJ1-1,13,TGTGCCAGCAGCTTATCGGAGGACACTGAAGCTTTCTTT,CASSLSEDTEAFF
TRBV19,few,NA,TRBJ1-5,17,TGTGCCAGTAGTTCCACTCCAGGGGATAGCAGCAATCAGCCCCAGCATTTT,CASSSTPGDSSNQPQHF
TRBV27,NA,TRBD1,TRBJ1-1,14,TGTGCCAGCAGGCCAAGGGACAGGGCATCGGGAGCTTTCTTT,CASRPRDRASGAFF
TRBV19,NA,NA,TRBJ2-1,13,TGTGCCAGTAGTATAAGTCAGAACAATGAGCAGTTCTTC,CASSISQNNEQFF
TRBV25-1,NA,NA,TRBJ1-1,12,TGTGCCAGCAGTGTGGGGTACACTGAAGCTTTCTTT,CASSVGYTEAFF
TRBV19,NA,TRBD1,TRBJ1-2,16,TGTGCCAGTAGTACGCGAGAACAGGGGATCGACTATGGCTACACCTTC,CASSTREQGIDYGYTF